This T cell receptor beta chain was sequenced for a study of T-cell memory formation after mild COVID-19. In its sample, this clonotype was seen a few times. TCRdb re-derived calls from the 5' RACE reads in MiXCR, one entry per CDR3 protein. In the table there are about 310,000 distinct CDR3 sequences, roughly 21% of which are singletons. V shed 3 bases, J shed 15 bases, and the junction held 7 bases outside the gene matches. Germline loops: CDR1 DFQATT, CDR2 SNEGSKA (reference sequence). The CDR3 runs to 11 residues. The origin of this receptor is a man aged 18 to 30 who had mild COVID-19 (a few samples of this study predate the infection). Cell type and time point are not known. Material: PBMCs or a T cell subset sorted from them (not recorded which). V usage is TRBV20-1 and J usage is TRBJ2-1, with TRBD2 matching 8 bases. The chain's CDR3 is CSASGGVASFF. The CDR3 nucleotides read TGCAGTGCTAGCGGGGGGGTGGCATCGTTCTTC.